The sequence of this T cell receptor (beta chain) was determined in a study of identical twins (dated by TCRdb to between 2015 and 2016). With respect to the entire study: TCR alpha and beta repertoires from monozygotic twins, unrelated adults of various ages and cord blood were deep-sequenced to test whether fetal clonotypes persist. Replicate twin experiments were performed at different times using different library preparation protocols to rule out contamination. What the research found in general, with its limitations: Recombination models systematically underestimated out-of-frame TCR alpha sharing in monozygotic twins but agreed with sharing between unrelated individuals. Abundant cord blood beta clonotypes had fewer insertions, young adult naive repertoires showed a similar but weaker trend, and memory repertoires showed no such trend. Zero-insertion analyses could be partly confounded by invariant T cells such as MAIT and iNKT, although diverse VJ usage argued against such confounding for most clonotypes. Conclusions relied on cross-sectional statistical analysis, since the same donors could not be followed over many years. Compared with coincidental sharing between unrelated individuals, an excess of low generation-probability sequences was observed among out-of-frame TCR alpha sequences shared between twins. A weaker excess of twin sharing was found in beta out-of-frame sequences because the signal-to-noise ratio was lowered by fewer shared sequences.

This clonotype was counted at least ten times. Its cognate antigen has yet to be identified. Base qualities are not provided; no much larger clone lies one nucleotide away. The library was produced with 5' RACE. The listed sequencing device is Illumina HiSeq 2000. Template switching introduced a universal primer binding site; the final cDNA contained a unique molecular identifier, enabling accurate counting of TCR cDNA molecules. First-strand cDNA for TCR alpha and beta chains was synthesized from specific primers in the conserved constant-segment region. To control for contamination, every cDNA library was double barcoded, receiving both a SMART-Mk sample barcode and Illumina barcodes. TruSeq adapter sequences along with Illumina sample barcodes were introduced in two successive PCR steps. The Illumina HiSeq platform was used with custom primers to sequence TCR alpha and beta cDNA libraries. From the authors' description of their analysis: MiGEC was used to process raw reads and extract unique molecular identifiers, and MiXCR was used to find CDR3 positions. Recombination models were inferred per individual with the repgenHMM and IGoR tools using an EM algorithm. Shared clonotypes were analyzed with the tcR package in R, and sharing was normalized by the product of cloneset sizes. To study raw recombination without the effects of thymic and clonal selection, out-of-frame nonproductive sequences were analyzed. TCRdb reran the public reads through fastp at Q25 and MiXCR, keeping productive beta chains. Rows with one shared CDR3 protein collapse into an entry with the most common genes and DNA. The V and J calls were determined by TCRdb, not by the authors. A total of more than 650,000 distinct CDR3 sequences appear in this sample, around 6% of them only once. The ten largest clonotypes hold under 2% of the sample.

Every donor was a healthy Caucasian. Three unrelated non-twin adults were also sequenced: a male aged 18 to 30, a male aged 50 to 59 and a female aged 50 to 59. Using Miltenyi CD45RO+ enrichment and human naive T-cell isolation kits, memory (CD45RO+) and naive T cells were isolated from PBMC. CDR1 and CDR2 (SQVTM, ANQGSEA) derive from the germline V gene. From cysteine to phenylalanine, the CDR3 is 14 amino acids long. The only DNA kept is the CDR3, 42 bases in frame from the first base. The junction shows trimming of 6 bases on V and 1 base on J, plus 13 bases between the germline ends. The TCR comes from a man aged 18 to 35 in good health. In this chain, TRBV29-1 is recombined with TRBJ2-1; TRBD2 is possibly the D segment (6 matching bases). Sequencing used naive T cells sorted from blood. In light of the paper, this sample's cell subset or site label describes: cells isolated with a human naive T-cell isolation kit. The CDR3 reads as follows: CSVLRLVSYNEQFF. The nucleotide sequence is TGCAGCGTCTTACGACTAGTATCCTACAATGAGCAGTTCTTC.